The sequence of this TCR beta chain was determined in a study of blood T cell repertoires in COVID-19. TCRdb's copy holds only in-frame clones and misses some; the assay was immunoSEQ multiplex PCR. The table includes about 280,000 clones, about 85% detected once. CDR3 length equals 11 residues. Germline values: CDR1 MNHEY, CDR2 SVGAGI. V gave up 6 bases and J gave up 6 bases; unmatched junction bases: 1. The TCR originated in a human donor in a cohort sampled during active COVID-19. This chain connects TRBV6-5 to TRBJ1-2; 7 bases match TRBD1. Sample: peripheral blood. The CDR3 DNA follows: TGTGCCAGCAGGACAGGGAATGGCTACACCTTC. Amino acid sequence: CASRTGNGYTF.